Each of the 26 T cell receptor beta chains below was sequenced from the same sample in a study of blood T cells in healthy people across ages (dated by TCRdb to 2013 to 2016). The method behind the library was 5' RACE. The sequencer was an Illumina HiSeq 2500. A second roughly 7 to 12 cycle PCR used a sample-barcoded 5' primer and a J-beta primer mix. Using fastp trimming at Q25 and MiXCR clonotype assembly, TCRdb reanalyzed the public sequencing data and kept in-frame beta chains. Identical CDR3 proteins give one entry, which carries the most common genes and DNA. This sample holds some 550,000 distinct CDR3 sequences; more than 45% were observed only once. The biggest ten clones account for 20% to 25% of the sample. The sample was blood. The receptors come from a man older than 75 in good health.

This chain links TRBV9 with TRBJ2-7; D unresolved. The CDR3 runs 14 residues. Germline V gene sequence: CDR1 SGDLS, CDR2 YYNGEE. V was shortened by 2 bases and J by 3 bases, with 12 bases between the two germline ends. This CDR3 reads CASSVSSTHYEQYF. The CDR3 bases are TGTGCCAGCAGCGTGAGTTCCACTCACTACGAGCAGTACTTC.

J is TRBJ2-7 and V is TRBV7-2, with 10 bases lining up with TRBD1. From germline, CDR1 is SGHTA and CDR2 FQGNSA. There are 15 residues in the CDR3. Trimming at V came to 3 bases and at J to 5 bases, leaving 7 bases not matched to a gene. CDR3 nucleotide sequence: TGTGCCAGCAGCTTCACCGGGACAGGGGCCCACGAGCAGTACTTC. Protein product: CASSFTGTGAHEQYF.

V is TRBV20-1 and J is TRBJ1-2; D unresolved. Germline CDR1 reads DFQATT; CDR2 reads SNEGSKA (reference sequence). This CDR3 spans 12 amino acids. V was clipped by 3 bases and J by 4 bases, with 9 bases between them. CDR3 sequence reads: CSASDTAYGYTF. The CDR3 coding sequence is TGCAGTGCTAGCGACACGGCCTATGGCTACACCTTC.

V gene TRBV20-1 combines with J gene TRBJ1-5; D uncertain. Between the trimmed V and J ends, which lost 4 bases and 0 bases, there was a span of 4 bases. The CDR3 totals 12 residues. CDR1 is DFQATT, CDR2 SNEGSKA, per germline (reference sequence). CDR3 sequence: CSATLSNQPQHF. The CDR3 coding sequence is TGCAGTGCTACACTTAGCAATCAGCCCCAGCATTTT.

The chain couples TRBV2 to TRBJ2-7; D not certain. The CDR3 spans 13 residues. Trimming removed 6 bases at V and 3 bases at J, with 12 bases between. Per the germline V gene, CDR1 is SNHLY and CDR2 is FYNNEI. The CDR3 region has the DNA TGTGCCAGCAGAATCAGCTCCGGCTACGAGCAGTACTTC. This gives the protein CASRISSGYEQYF.

This clonotype came up once. The chain employs TRBV3-1 and TRBJ2-5, with 7 bases fitting TRBD2. CDR3 length: 15 amino acids. Germline V gene data show CDR1 as LGHDT and CDR2 as YNNKEL (reference sequence). V lost 4 bases to trimming and J lost 7 bases; unmatched junction nucleotides: 12. This CDR3 is CASSPLGGSSGTQYF. CDR3 nucleotides: TGTGCCAGCAGCCCCCTTGGCGGGAGCAGCGGGACCCAGTACTTC.

This clonotype was seen repeatedly, ten times or more. This chain connects TRBV6-5 to TRBJ1-2; D not certain. The CDR3 has 13 residues. Germline V lookup: CDR1 MNHEY, CDR2 SVGAGI. V dropped 6 bases and J dropped 6 bases, with 14 bases sitting between them. CDR3 region: CASRNQRVDGYTF. As DNA, the CDR3 is TGTGCCAGCAGAAACCAACGGGTTGATGGCTACACCTTC.

The V gene is TRBV28, the J gene TRBJ1-2, with 8 bases that match TRBD1. Losses at the gene ends were 6 bases for V and 8 bases for J; bases not matched to a gene: 5. CDR3 length: 12 amino acids. In germline, CDR1 is MDHEN, CDR2 SYDVKM. The CDR3 DNA is TGTGCCAGCAGGACAGGGGAGGAAGGCTACACCTTC. It translates to CASRTGEEGYTF.

V usage is TRBV7-2 and J usage is TRBJ2-5; TRBD2 might be the D (6 bases). Germline CDR1 is SGHTA and CDR2 is FQGNSA. The V gene lost 1 base and the J gene lost 1 base, with 10 bases spanning the gap. CDR3 size: 15 residues. The CDR3 nucleotides read TGTGCCAGCAGCTTAGTTGGAGGGGTCCAAGAGACCCAGTACTTC. Its protein product is CASSLVGGVQETQYF.

V is TRBV10-3 and J is TRBJ2-7, with 9 bases aligning to TRBD1. The V segment lost 7 bases and the J segment 1 base; nucleotides outside the gene matches: 8. The CDR3 has 15 amino acids. The V gene's germline CDR1 is ENHRY and CDR2 SYGVKD. The CDR3 loop is CAIKLGQGSSYEQYF. CDR3 in DNA: TGTGCCATCAAACTGGGACAGGGTTCGTCCTACGAGCAGTACTTC.

A few counts support this clonotype. The chain has TRBV7-2 and TRBJ2-1; maybe TRBD2 (7 bases). The V gene lost 2 bases and the J gene lost 3 bases, with 14 bases spanning the gap. Germline V CDR1 and CDR2: SGHTA, FQGNSA. CDR3 size: 16 residues. CDR3 nucleotides: TGTGCCAGCAGCTTAAGGGGGGGACACCTCTACAATGAGCAGTTCTTC. Its translation: CASSLRGGHLYNEQFF.

The J gene is TRBJ2-1, the V gene TRBV5-1; 8 bases match TRBD1. CDR1 is SGHRS and CDR2 is YFSETQ in the germline V gene. The V segment lost 3 bases and the J segment 4 bases; nucleotides outside the gene matches: 9. The length of the CDR3 is 16 residues. DNA for the CDR3: TGCGCCAGCAGCTACCCAAGGACAGGGACGTACAATGAGCAGTTCTTC. Amino acids: CASSYPRTGTYNEQFF.

This chain joins TRBV7-9 and TRBJ2-7; 9 bases fit TRBD1. The CDR3 consists of 15 residues. With 5 bases clipped from V and 4 bases from J, the junction kept 9 bases outside the gene matches. Per the germline V gene, CDR1 is SEHNR and CDR2 is FQNEAQ (reference sequence). Here the CDR3 reads CASSLPGQGAYEQYF. DNA of the CDR3: TGTGCCAGCAGCCTCCCGGGACAGGGTGCTTACGAGCAGTACTTC.

This chain links TRBV7-2 with TRBJ2-2, with D possibly being TRBD2 (5 bases). The V end lost 1 base, the J end lost 7 bases, and 13 bases lay between the germline ends. This CDR3 is built from 15 residues. Germline CDR1 is SGHTA and CDR2 is FQGNSA. The CDR3 DNA sequence: TGTGCCAGCAGCTTAGTACCACTCGGAGGCGGGGAGCTGTTTTTT. Translated: CASSLVPLGGGELFF.

V is TRBV29-1 and J is TRBJ2-3, with D uncertain. The CDR3 contains 13 residues. In germline, CDR1 is SQVTM, CDR2 ANQGSEA. V lost 6 bases and J lost 0, with 10 bases in between. CDR3 in amino acids: CSVSTQSTDTQYF. The CDR3 nucleotides read TGCAGCGTCAGTACCCAGAGCACAGATACGCAGTATTTT.

This clonotype showed up just a few times. The rearrangement uses TRBV5-4 and TRBJ2-3; either TRBD1 or TRBD2 may supply D (5 bases each). The germline CDR1 and CDR2 sequences are SGHNT and YYREEE (reference sequence). Trimming removed 3 bases at V and 1 base at J, with 12 bases between. The CDR3 has 15 amino acids. Here the CDR3 DNA reads TGTGCCAGCAGCTCCGGGACGCCTCGCACAGATACGCAGTATTTT. Amino acids: CASSSGTPRTDTQYF.

This clonotype was picked up a small number of times. The gene calls are TRBV20-1 and TRBJ2-1, with D possibly matching TRBD2 (5 bases). The CDR3 covers 15 residues. Trimming stripped 0 bases from V and 4 bases from J, with 13 bases between. Germline V gene sequence: CDR1 DFQATT, CDR2 SNEGSKA (reference sequence). This CDR3 reads CSARDLATGYNEQFF. In DNA, the CDR3 is TGCAGTGCTAGAGATCTGGCTACGGGGTACAATGAGCAGTTCTTC.

This clonotype was found a few times. The chain joins TRBV12-3 or TRBV12-4 to TRBJ2-1, with 10 nucleotides matching TRBD2. The CDR3 spans 16 residues. Unmatched junction bases numbered 5, after V lost 6 bases and J lost 0 bases. The CDR3 spells CASRPLAGGSYNEQFF. The CDR3, as DNA: TGTGCCAGCAGACCCTTAGCGGGAGGCTCCTACAATGAGCAGTTCTTC.

V gene TRBV11-2 combines with J gene TRBJ2-3; possible D gene TRBD2, 7 bases. CDR3 size: 15 residues. Trimming removed 5 bases at V and 4 bases at J, with 16 bases between. Germline loops: CDR1 SGHAT, CDR2 FQNNGV. DNA for the CDR3: TGTGCCAGCAGCGTAAAACCGGGGGGCTCAGATACGCAGTATTTT. It codes for CASSVKPGGSDTQYF. Drawing the rest from reference TRBV11-2 and TRBJ2-3, the complete variable domain is EAGVAQSPRYKIIEKRQSVAFWCNPISGHATLYWYQQILGQGPKLLIQFQNNGVVDDSQLPKDRFSAERLKGVDSTLKIQPAKLEDSAVYLCASSVKPGGSDTQYFGPGTRLTVL.

About this clonotype itself: One end of the junction is discordant with germline, which a read error may explain. The chain combines TRBV6-6 with TRBJ1-2, with TRBD1 identical over 8 bases. The CDR3 has 16 residues. Germline V gene sequence: CDR1 MNHNY, CDR2 SVGAGI (reference sequence). The CDR3 DNA reads TGTACCAGCAGGAAAGGGACAGGACGCGCTAACTATGGCTACACCTTC. Translation gives CTSRKGTGRANYGYTF.

This sequence joins TRBV10-3 and TRBJ1-2, with D tentatively TRBD1 (6 bases). The CDR3 covers 13 residues. Per germline, CDR1 ENHRY and CDR2 SYGVKD. The V and J ends lost 7 bases and 6 bases respectively, with 15 bases between them. DNA of the CDR3: TGTGCCATCACCGAGGGGGAGTTCCATGGCTACACCTTC. Its protein product is CAITEGEFHGYTF.

A few counts support this clonotype. The chain employs TRBV27 and TRBJ2-5; 8 bases line up with TRBD2. The length of the CDR3 is 18 residues. Germline-derived CDR1 and CDR2 are MNHEY and SMNVEV (reference sequence). Trimming cost V 1 base and J 5 bases; bases outside gene matches: 15. CDR3 DNA: TGTGCCAGCAGTTTATACGTTTCTCTTCTCGGGAGGGGCGAGACCCAGTACTTC. This translates into CASSLYVSLLGRGETQYF.

This rearrangement joins TRBV6-2 or TRBV6-3 to TRBJ2-5; D unresolved. V lost 7 bases to trimming and J lost 5 bases, with 11 bases between them. Germline loops: CDR1 MNHEY, CDR2 SVGEGT. The CDR3 is 12 amino acids. As DNA, the CDR3 is TGTGCCAGCACCTTGGTGGGGGAGACCCAGTACTTC. Translating it yields CASTLVGETQYF.

This clonotype was recorded only once. The chain has TRBV7-3 and TRBJ1-4, with D possibly being TRBD1 (6 bases). Germline V gene data show CDR1 as SGHTA and CDR2 as FQGTGA. CDR3 length: 16 amino acids. V lost 5 bases and J lost 4, with 17 bases in between. Written as DNA, the CDR3 is TGTGCCAGCAGCCACACGGGGCAGGGGCATAATGAAAAACTGTTTTTT. It yields the protein CASSHTGQGHNEKLFF.

The rearrangement links TRBV3-1 to TRBJ2-7; D is undetermined. The germline V and J ends were trimmed by 0 bases and 5 bases, with 17 bases remaining between them. CDR3 length equals 16 residues. Germline V gene lookup returns CDR1 LGHDT and CDR2 YNNKEL (reference sequence). The CDR3 DNA is TGTGCCAGCAGCCAAGATTTTGCCGCCGGATCCCACGAGCAGTACTTC. Amino acids: CASSQDFAAGSHEQYF.

This rearrangement joins TRBV6-6 to TRBJ2-4, with a tentative D call TRBD1 (6 bases). The DNA end lines up better with TRBJ2-5; the J call may be wrong. This CDR3 is 16 amino acids long. The germline gives CDR1 MNHNY, CDR2 SVGAGI (reference sequence). This chain's CDR3 is CASSQTPGRGKVTQYF. DNA of the CDR3: TGTGCCAGCAGTCAGACCCCGGGCAGGGGAAAGGTGACCCAGTACTTC.